These T cell receptor beta chains were read from a single sample in a study of blood T cell repertoires in COVID-19. Some clones are missing from TCRdb's copy, which holds only in-frame ones; the method was immunoSEQ multiplex PCR. This sample has 300,000 to 450,000 clones; more than 75% occur once, and the top ten carry roughly 1.2%. Sequencing input: PBMCs or T cells enriched from blood (not recorded which). Every receptor here comes from a woman in her late teens or twenties who had recovered from COVID-19. Both conserved end residues are part of each CDR3. D genes are given only for firm matches. For some rows the clone size is stated as once, few or many, or as a class when expanded; others skip it.

v_call,j_call,clone_size,d_call,cdr3_nt,cdr3_aa
TRBV5-1,TRBJ1-2,.,TRBD1,TGCGCCAGCAGCTTGGTGGACAGGGGAAACTATGGCTACACCTTC,CASSLVDRGNYGYTF
TRBV29-1,TRBJ2-2,.,.,TGCAGCGTAGAGGACAGTCACACCGGGGAGCTGTTTTTT,CSVEDSHTGELFF
TRBV6-5,TRBJ2-7,.,.,TGTGCCAGCAGTTCCGCTGATGTGGGGCTGTACGAGCAGTACTTC,CASSSADVGLYEQYF
TRBV29-1,TRBJ1-2,.,.,TGCAGCGTTGAAGGCGGGGGCCCGTATGGCTACACCTTC,CSVEGGGPYGYTF
TRBV6-5,TRBJ1-5,.,.,TGTGCCAGCGCCCGGGACATTAGCAATCAGCCCCAGCATTTT,CASARDISNQPQHF
TRBV3-1/TRBV3-2,TRBJ2-5,.,.,TGTGCCAGCAGCCCAGGTCCTGAAGGGACCCAGTACTTC,CASSPGPEGTQYF
TRBV7-2,TRBJ1-2,.,.,TGTGCCAGCAGCTCACAGGGAAATGGCTACACCTTC,CASSSQGNGYTF
TRBV30,TRBJ1-2,.,.,TGTGCCTGGGGCCCACTAGGCGTGGGCTATGGCTACACCTTC,CAWGPLGVGYGYTF
TRBV2,TRBJ1-2,.,.,TGTGCCAGCAGTGAAGCGCTGGTACGGACAGCCTATGGCTACACCTTC,CASSEALVRTAYGYTF
TRBV30,TRBJ1-2,.,TRBD1,TGTGCCTGGAGTGACCTCAGGGGGCAAGGCTACACCTTC,CAWSDLRGQGYTF
TRBV24-1,TRBJ1-1,.,.,TGTGCCACCAGTCCCGCAGGGCCTATGAACACTGAAGCTTTCTTT,CATSPAGPMNTEAFF
TRBV6-1,TRBJ2-3,.,TRBD1,TGTGCCAGCAGTGAAATGGGACAGGGGGCAGATACGCAGTATTTT,CASSEMGQGADTQYF
TRBV19,TRBJ2-3,.,.,TGTGCCAGTAGAGGAGTGAGGAAGGGGTTCACAGATACGCAGTATTTT,CASRGVRKGFTDTQYF
TRBV4-1,TRBJ2-7,.,.,TGCGCCAGCAGCCAAGATGGGCGGGGCTACGAGCAGTACTTC,CASSQDGRGYEQYF
TRBV2,TRBJ2-5,.,.,TGTGCCAGCATGGAGCTTGAGGGCTCCCAAGAGACCCAGTACTTC,CASMELEGSQETQYF
TRBV11-3,TRBJ2-1,.,.,TGTGCCAGCAGCCTGAGAAATTCAGGGGAGAGTTTCTTC,CASSLRNSGESFF
TRBV6-1,TRBJ1-2,.,.,TGTGCCAGCAGTGAAAGCGGGGGCGCCCATGGCTACACCTTC,CASSESGGAHGYTF
TRBV6-2/TRBV6-3,TRBJ1-1,.,.,TGTGCCAGCAGTTACGCGGTCAGGGCACCTGAAGCTTTCTTT,CASSYAVRAPEAFF
TRBV7-9,TRBJ1-2,.,.,TGTGCCAGCAGCTTGCGGAATCGGGCCCAGCGGGGCTACACCTTC,CASSLRNRAQRGYTF
TRBV30,TRBJ2-3,.,TRBD2,TGTGCCTGGAGTAGTTTGCGGGGGGTCACAGATACGCAGTATTTT,CAWSSLRGVTDTQYF
TRBV11-2,TRBJ1-1,.,.,TGTGCCAGCAGCCGCCAGGGGCCACGACCTTTCTTT,CASSRQGPRPFF
TRBV9,TRBJ1-1,.,.,TGTGCCAGCAGCCCCCACGGGATGCAGAACACTGAAGCTTTCTTT,CASSPHGMQNTEAFF
TRBV6-5,TRBJ1-4,once,TRBD1,TGTGCCAGCAGACCTGACAGGGCTGAAAAACTGTTTTTT,CASRPDRAEKLFF
TRBV4-3,TRBJ2-5,few,.,TGCGCCAGCAGCCAAGCACCAGCAGGTTCTCTAGAGACCCAGTACTTC,CASSQAPAGSLETQYF
TRBV7-9,TRBJ1-5,.,.,TGTGCCAGCAGCTCCAGTAAGAGCAATCAGCCCCAGCATTTT,CASSSSKSNQPQHF
TRBV30,TRBJ2-7,.,.,TGTGCCTGGTCGACAGTCTACGAGCAGTACTTC,CAWSTVYEQYF
TRBV7-2,TRBJ2-1,.,TRBD2,TGTGCCAGCAGCACCCGGGACTATTACAATGAGCAGTTCTTC,CASSTRDYYNEQFF
TRBV7-9,TRBJ1-4,.,.,TGTGCCAGCAGCCCCGTGGACGGACTCTCCAAACTGTTTTTT,CASSPVDGLSKLFF
TRBV10-3,TRBJ1-4,.,.,TGTGCCATCAGTGGGTCCGGACAGTCTGAAAAACTGTTTTTT,CAISGSGQSEKLFF
TRBV5-4,TRBJ2-2,.,.,TGTGCCAGCAACCACAGGGCCGGGGAGCTGTTTTTT,CASNHRAGELFF
TRBV28,TRBJ2-1,once,.,TGTGCCAGCAGTTTCCCTCAGGGGAGCTCCTACAATGAGCAGTTCTTC,CASSFPQGSSYNEQFF
TRBV21-1,TRBJ2-2,.,.,TGTGCCAGCAGCTCAGCGGGGGGGCGCCGGGAGCTGTTTTTT,CASSSAGGRRELFF
TRBV18,TRBJ2-7,.,.,TGTGCCAGCTCACCTCACGCAGGCGACGAGCAGTACTTC,CASSPHAGDEQYF
TRBV5-1,TRBJ2-7,.,TRBD1,TGCGCCAGCAGCTCAAAACCCCCGGGACAGGGTTGGTACGAGCAGTACTTC,CASSSKPPGQGWYEQYF
TRBV5-6,TRBJ2-2,.,TRBD2,TGTGCCAGCAGCCCCCTGAGGGGAGCGGGGCAGGGCGGGGAGCTGTTTTTT,CASSPLRGAGQGGELFF
TRBV6-5,TRBJ2-7,few,.,TGTGCCAGCAGTTACTCGTCAGGGATCTACGAGCAGTACTTC,CASSYSSGIYEQYF
TRBV7-2,TRBJ2-7,.,.,TGTGCCAGCAGCTTGTCGGACAGTTCCTCCTACGAGCAGTACTTC,CASSLSDSSSYEQYF